This T cell receptor beta chain appears in the sequencing data of a study of blood T cell repertoires in COVID-19. Each recovered donor of Cohort 3 presented with two negative PCRs, clearance, or symptom resolution. V was cut by 4 bases and J by 0 bases, with 15 bases left in between. Germline V lookup: CDR1 SEHNR, CDR2 FQNEAQ (reference sequence). The CDR3 sequence is 16 residues long. Using immunoSEQ multiplex PCR, the repertoire was profiled, and TCRdb retains in-frame clones only, with some absent. The sample holds 200,000 or so clones, about 80% seen once. This receptor was obtained from a man in his 60s who had recovered from COVID-19. The chain combines TRBV7-9 with TRBJ1-1, with a weak D call TRBD1 (6 bases). Material: PBMCs or T cells enriched from blood (not recorded which). DNA for the CDR3: TGTGCCAGCAGCTCCCGGGACACGGCTGTGAACACTGAAGCTTTCTTT. Translating it yields CASSSRDTAVNTEAFF.